These T cell receptor beta chains were read from a single sample in a study of regulatory T cells in long-lasting Graves disease. Each CDR3 protein gets one entry after TCRdb re-called the multiplex PCR reads with MiXCR. The data show about 200,000 distinct CDR3 sequences, around 16% seen once. The sample here was peripheral blood mononuclear cells (PBMCs), taken at new diagnosis, from a patient treated with antithyroid drugs. These receptors all come from a female donor with Graves disease. Each CDR3 is given with its conserved first and last residue. The D gene is left open where the match is weak. Only part of the rows carry a size: once, few, many, or a class if the clone is expanded.

j_call v_call clone_size d_call cdr3_aa cdr3_nt
TRBJ2-7 TRBV7-2 many TRBD1 CASSLGGTGGNEQYF TGTGCCAGCAGCTTAGGTGGGACAGGGGGGAACGAGCAGTACTTC
TRBJ1-1 TRBV7-9 . . CASSLGIDTEAFF TGTGCCAGCAGCTTAGGCATAGACACTGAAGCTTTCTTT
TRBJ1-5 TRBV19 . TRBD1 CASSIYGTGGAWEPQHF TGTGCCAGTAGTATATACGGGACAGGGGGCGCGTGGGAGCCCCAGCATTTT
TRBJ1-1 TRBV5-5 many . CASSLYSWNTEAFF TGCGCCAGCAGCTTGTACAGTTGGAACACTGAAGCTTTCTTT
TRBJ1-6 TRBV27 . . CASSYKGRGNSPLHF TGTGCCAGCAGTTACAAAGGCAGGGGAAATTCACCCCTCCACTTT
TRBJ1-2 TRBV6-1 . . CASSQAAGRGAVWGYTF TGTGCCAGCAGTCAGGCGGCGGGCAGGGGAGCGGTCTGGGGCTACACCTTC
TRBJ1-1 TRBV6-1 many TRBD1 CASNRPQTGGDPEAFF TGTGCCAGCAACCGGCCGCAGACAGGGGGCGACCCTGAAGCTTTCTTT
TRBJ1-1 TRBV6-5 many . CASSSGTMDEAFF TGTGCCAGCAGTTCCGGGACAATGGATGAAGCTTTCTTT
TRBJ2-5 TRBV29-1 . TRBD1 CSFGQGHAETQYF TGCAGCTTCGGACAGGGACACGCGGAGACCCAGTACTTC
TRBJ2-3 TRBV11-2 many TRBD2 CASSPRLAGAADTQYF TGTGCCAGCAGCCCCCGACTAGCGGGAGCGGCAGATACGCAGTATTTT
TRBJ1-1 TRBV7-9 . . CASSQANRGGAFF TGTGCCAGCAGCCAAGCGAATAGAGGAGGTGCTTTCTTT
TRBJ1-4 TRBV5-1 . TRBD1 CASSLSPGQLNEKLFF TGCGCCAGCAGCTTGAGCCCGGGACAGCTTAATGAAAAACTGTTTTTT
TRBJ2-7 TRBV20-1 many TRBD2 CSAAGTSGGDDYEQYF TGCAGTGCTGCCGGGACTAGCGGAGGGGACGACTACGAGCAGTACTTC
TRBJ1-2 TRBV5-1 many . CASSSGPGYGYTF TGCGCCAGCAGCTCGGGACCGGGCTATGGCTACACCTTC
TRBJ2-3 TRBV6-2/TRBV6-3 many TRBD1 CASRRGTGSATDTQYF TGTGCCAGCAGACGCGGGACAGGGTCGGCGACAGATACGCAGTATTTT
TRBJ2-7 TRBV11-2 . TRBD1 CASGPGDRGFYEQYF TGTGCCAGCGGGCCTGGGGACAGGGGTTTTTACGAGCAGTACTTC
TRBJ2-3 TRBV11-2 many . CASSLGGDTQYF TGTGCCAGCAGCTTGGGTGGAGATACGCAGTATTTT
TRBJ2-1 TRBV27 many TRBD1 CASIFRGQGANEQFF TGTGCCAGCATATTCCGGGGACAGGGGGCGAATGAGCAGTTCTTC
TRBJ2-7 TRBV7-2 many . CASSSPNRVEQYF TGTGCCAGCAGCTCACCAAACAGGGTTGAGCAGTACTTC
TRBJ2-1 TRBV15 many . CATSRDLVLNEQFF TGTGCCACCAGCAGAGATTTAGTTCTCAATGAGCAGTTCTTC
TRBJ1-2 TRBV4-3 many . CASSQDPGTGYTF TGCGCCAGCAGCCAAGATCCCGGTACGGGCTACACCTTC
TRBJ1-3 TRBV9 few . CASSVEGRGSGNTIYF TGTGCCAGCAGCGTAGAGGGCAGGGGCTCCGGAAACACCATATATTTT
TRBJ2-5 TRBV20-1 many . CSAREGSRGTQYF TGCAGTGCTAGAGAGGGTTCCCGGGGGACCCAGTACTTC
TRBJ1-5 TRBV2 many . CASSVQGAEPQHF TGTGCCAGCAGTGTCCAGGGAGCGGAGCCCCAGCATTTT
TRBJ2-7 TRBV28 many TRBD1 CASGQANPYEQYF TGTGCCAGCGGACAGGCGAATCCTTACGAGCAGTACTTC
TRBJ1-3 TRBV19 few . CASSIQSGNTIYF TGTGCCAGTAGTATACAGAGTGGAAACACCATATATTTT
TRBJ2-4 TRBV3-1 many . CASSQEGGKNIQYF TGTGCCAGCAGCCAAGAGGGCGGCAAAAACATTCAGTACTTC
TRBJ2-1 TRBV4-3 few TRBD2 CASSQTRTSGRAGEQFF TGCGCCAGCAGCCAAACTCGGACTAGCGGGAGGGCCGGCGAGCAGTTCTTC
TRBJ1-2 TRBV20-1 many TRBD1 CSARGDRENYGYTF TGCAGTGCTAGAGGTGACAGGGAAAACTATGGCTACACCTTC
TRBJ1-1 TRBV2 many . CATGRNRAYTEAFF TGTGCCACTGGGAGAAACAGGGCTTACACTGAAGCTTTCTTT
TRBJ2-1 TRBV2 . . CASRGVGNSSYNEQFF TGTGCCAGCAGGGGGGTTGGGAACAGCTCCTACAATGAGCAGTTCTTC
TRBJ2-3 TRBV30 . . CAWSEGDTQYF TGTGCCTGGAGCGAGGGGGATACGCAGTATTTT
TRBJ1-1 TRBV11-2 many . CASSLGGSVNTEAFF TGTGCCAGCAGCTTGGGGGGGTCGGTGAACACTGAAGCTTTCTTT
TRBJ1-1 TRBV7-2 many . CASSFAPTANTEAFF TGTGCCAGCAGCTTCGCCCCGACGGCGAACACTGAAGCTTTCTTT
TRBJ2-7 TRBV4-3 . . CASSQGTGFSHEQYF TGCGCCAGCAGCCAAGGAACAGGGTTTTCCCACGAGCAGTACTTC
TRBJ2-7 TRBV20-1 many TRBD2 CSARLAGDEQYF TGCAGTGCTCGACTAGCGGGAGACGAGCAGTACTTC
TRBJ2-3 TRBV5-1 many . CASSLATEGDTQYF TGCGCCAGCAGCTTGGCGACAGAGGGAGATACGCAGTATTTT
TRBJ1-6 TRBV25-1 many . CASSDRPSNSPLHF TGTGCCAGCAGTGACAGGCCCTCTAATTCACCCCTCCACTTT
TRBJ2-1 TRBV10-3 many TRBD2 CAISDQTSGGEQFF TGTGCCATCAGTGATCAGACTAGCGGGGGGGAGCAGTTCTTC
TRBJ2-1 TRBV7-9 few . CASSLGLIHNEQFF TGTGCCAGCAGCTTAGGACTTATTCACAATGAGCAGTTCTTC
TRBJ2-2 TRBV20-1 . . CSAAGRTNTGDLFF TGCAGTGCGGCCGGACGGACCAACACCGGGGATCTGTTTTTT